Listed below are T cell receptor beta chains from one sample, sequenced in a study of blood T cell repertoires in COVID-19. Repertoires were generated with immunoSEQ multiplex PCR, while TCRdb's copy carries only in-frame clones and drops some. The table has roughly 150,000 clones, 75% to 90% seen once; the top ten hold about an eighth. The material sequenced was peripheral blood. The receptor source for this set is a man younger than 30 with COVID-19, enrolled during active disease. Each CDR3 is given with its conserved first and last residue. The D gene is left open where the match is weak. Size is stated for part of the rows, as once, few or many counts, or as a class when the clone is expanded.

V	D	size	J	CDR3	DNA
TRBV30	.	.	TRBJ2-1	CAWSPTGLHEEQFF	TGTGCCTGGAGTCCAACTGGACTGCATGAGGAGCAGTTCTTC
TRBV27	TRBD2	.	TRBJ2-4	CASSDGLAGVRAKNIQYF	TGTGCCAGCAGTGATGGACTAGCGGGAGTCCGGGCCAAAAACATTCAGTACTTC
TRBV18	.	.	TRBJ1-5	CASSPGRSNQPQHF	TGTGCCAGCTCACCAGGTCGGAGCAATCAGCCCCAGCATTTT
TRBV7-9	.	.	TRBJ2-7	CASSPRQDPTYEQYF	TGTGCCAGCAGCCCGCGACAGGATCCCACCTACGAGCAGTACTTC
TRBV11-2	.	.	TRBJ2-1	CASSLAGSNNEQFF	TGTGCCAGCAGCTTAGCGGGATCCAACAATGAGCAGTTCTTC
TRBV19	TRBD1	once	TRBJ2-7	CASSPRTGSYEQYF	TGTGCCAGTAGTCCTCGGACAGGCTCCTACGAGCAGTACTTC
TRBV13	TRBD1	.	TRBJ1-5	CASSSGQGNQPQHF	TGTGCCAGCAGCTCCGGACAGGGCAATCAGCCCCAGCATTTT
TRBV6-5	TRBD2	.	TRBJ2-7	CASTPGGSISYEQYF	TGTGCCAGCACCCCGGGCGGGAGCATTTCCTACGAGCAGTACTTC
TRBV7-3	TRBD1	.	TRBJ2-3	CASSPRTGSRDTQYF	TGTGCCAGCAGCCCGAGGACAGGGAGCCGGGATACGCAGTATTTT
TRBV19	.	.	TRBJ2-1	CASDRGNEQFF	TGTGCCAGCGATAGGGGCAATGAGCAGTTCTTC
TRBV7-3	.	.	TRBJ1-1	CASSPIGGGDTEAFF	TGTGCCAGCAGCCCCATTGGCGGGGGCGATACTGAAGCTTTCTTT
TRBV19	.	.	TRBJ1-5	CASSASSTYSNQPQHF	TGTGCCAGTAGTGCCTCTTCTACCTATAGCAATCAGCCCCAGCATTTT
TRBV21-1	.	few	TRBJ1-1	CASSKKDRNTEAFF	TGTGCCAGCAGCAAGAAGGACAGGAACACTGAAGCTTTCTTT
TRBV11-2	.	.	TRBJ2-2	CASSSMFSRPGELFF	TGTGCCAGCAGCTCCATGTTTAGCCGGCCCGGGGAGCTGTTTTTT
TRBV19	TRBD1	.	TRBJ1-5	CASSTDRTRQPQHF	TGTGCCAGTAGTACGGACAGGACGCGCCAGCCCCAGCATTTT
TRBV28	TRBD1	many	TRBJ1-2	CASSPTVTGSYGYTF	TGTGCCAGCAGTCCGACCGTGACAGGGAGCTATGGCTACACCTTC
TRBV25-1	.	once	TRBJ2-5	CASRRAGAAETQYF	TGTGCCAGCAGGAGGGCGGGGGCCGCAGAGACCCAGTACTTC
TRBV7-9	.	.	TRBJ2-7	CASSLMGTPYEQYF	TGTGCCAGCAGCTTAATGGGGACTCCCTACGAGCAGTACTTC
TRBV7-2	TRBD2	.	TRBJ2-3	CASTHSWAGGTDTQYF	TGTGCCAGCACCCACAGCTGGGCGGGAGGGACAGATACGCAGTATTTT
TRBV7-9	.	.	TRBJ2-5	CASSLVVPPETQYF	TGTGCCAGCAGCTTAGTAGTCCCCCCGGAGACCCAGTACTTC
TRBV6-6	TRBD1	few	TRBJ1-2	CASSFPGTGKDYGYTF	TGTGCCAGCAGTTTCCCCGGGACAGGGAAGGACTATGGCTACACCTTC
TRBV7-2	TRBD1	.	TRBJ2-2	CASSSGQGFYGELFF	TGTGCCAGCAGCTCGGGACAGGGGTTTTACGGGGAGCTGTTTTTT
TRBV6-5	.	.	TRBJ2-5	CASSYRETQYF	TGTGCCAGCAGTTACCGTGAGACCCAGTACTTC
TRBV5-5	TRBD2	.	TRBJ2-3	CASSLGLAGDSDTQYF	TGTGCCAGCAGCTTGGGGCTAGCGGGAGACTCAGATACGCAGTATTTT
TRBV28	.	.	TRBJ2-7	CASSYGTQFYEQYF	TGTGCCAGCAGTTATGGGACACAATTCTACGAGCAGTACTTC
TRBV6-2/TRBV6-3	TRBD2	.	TRBJ2-3	CASSTTPLRAGGPSSADTQYF	TGTGCCAGCAGTACAACGCCCCTAAGAGCGGGAGGGCCCTCGAGCGCAGATACGCAGTATTTT
TRBV6-2/TRBV6-3	.	.	TRBJ2-7	CASSYPASEQYF	TGTGCCAGCAGTTACCCCGCGAGCGAGCAGTACTTC
TRBV29-1	TRBD1	.	TRBJ2-4	CSGGDGTDINIQYF	TGCAGCGGGGGTGATGGGACAGACATAAACATTCAGTACTTC
TRBV13	.	.	TRBJ2-3	CASSPGSAGRQYF	TGTGCCAGCAGCCCAGGATCAGCGGGCCGGCAGTATTTT
TRBV2	.	.	TRBJ2-1	CASNGRDYNEQFF	TGTGCCTCAAACGGCAGGGACTACAATGAGCAGTTCTTC
TRBV14	TRBD2	.	TRBJ2-3	CASSQDLGRPDTQYF	TGTGCCAGCAGCCAAGATCTCGGGAGGCCAGATACGCAGTATTTT
TRBV28	.	few	TRBJ2-1	CASTLGDEQFF	TGTGCCAGCACCCTTGGAGATGAGCAGTTCTTC
TRBV28	TRBD1	.	TRBJ1-6	CATGTGVNSPLHF	TGTGCCACCGGGACAGGGGTAAATTCACCCCTCCACTTT
TRBV9	.	.	TRBJ2-5	CASSNSGAKETQYF	TGTGCCAGCAGCAATAGCGGAGCTAAAGAGACCCAGTACTTC
TRBV28	.	.	TRBJ2-3	CATDRPLVTDTQYF	TGTGCCACCGACAGGCCTTTAGTCACAGATACGCAGTATTTT
TRBV12-3/TRBV12-4	.	.	TRBJ2-7	CASSTDYHEQYF	TGTGCCAGCAGCACCGACTACCACGAGCAGTACTTC
TRBV5-6	.	.	TRBJ2-1	CASGRAGGSYNEQFF	TGTGCCAGCGGGCGGGCAGGTGGGTCCTACAATGAGCAGTTCTTC
TRBV5-5	TRBD1	.	TRBJ2-7	CASSYGQGFLKSYEQYF	TGTGCCAGCAGCTACGGACAGGGCTTTTTGAAGTCCTACGAGCAGTACTTC
TRBV7-8	TRBD2	.	TRBJ2-7	CASSLALADYEQYF	TGTGCCAGCAGCTTAGCGCTAGCGGATTACGAGCAGTACTTC
TRBV6-5	TRBD1	.	TRBJ2-7	CASSRPPGQGSEQYF	TGTGCCAGCAGTCGCCCACCGGGACAGGGATCCGAGCAGTACTTC
TRBV25-1	TRBD1	.	TRBJ2-1	CASSDRVHEQFF	TGTGCCAGTTCCGACAGGGTCCATGAGCAGTTCTTC
TRBV28	.	.	TRBJ1-1	CASSLGGIGAEAFF	TGTGCCAGCAGTTTAGGAGGGATCGGTGCTGAAGCTTTCTTT
TRBV3-1/TRBV3-2	.	.	TRBJ2-5	CASSQASGRRETQYF	TGTGCCAGCAGCCAAGCGTCAGGGAGGAGAGAGACCCAGTACTTC
TRBV7-2	.	.	TRBJ2-1	CASSFGRNEQFF	TGTGCCAGCAGCTTCGGCAGGAATGAGCAGTTCTTC